This T cell receptor beta chain was documented in a study of breast tumors, draining lymph nodes, adjacent tissues. Points from the study as a whole: The lymph node origin of tumor T cells was framed as consistent with a hypothesis, not demonstrated. Tumor TCR diversity was below lymph nodes but above nontumor tissue. Most tumor T cells seemingly derive from lymph node, then expand in tumor. Compared with basal-like, luminal-like tumors shared significantly more repertoire with nontumor tissue.

Many counts were recorded for this clonotype. The antigen is unknown. The germline gives CDR1 DFQATT, CDR2 SNEGSKA (reference sequence). The CDR3 extends over 17 amino acids. Germline trimming cut 1 base from V and 5 bases from J; bases unmatched to any gene: 8. TCRdb used MiXCR to reprocess the multiplex PCR reads, holding one entry per CDR3 protein. The table lists some 66,000 distinct CDR3 sequences, roughly 50% of them singletons. Sequencing was performed on breast tumor tissue. The clonotype comes from a female donor with breast cancer. Some clones in this sample may be carry-over from other donors' samples. The gene calls are TRBV20-1 and TRBJ2-5; the match to TRBD2 covers 15 bases. For the CDR3, the DNA is TGCAGTGCTAGAGGGCGGACTAGCGGGGGGGCCGGCGAGACCCAGTACTTC. Translation gives CSARGRTSGGAGETQYF.